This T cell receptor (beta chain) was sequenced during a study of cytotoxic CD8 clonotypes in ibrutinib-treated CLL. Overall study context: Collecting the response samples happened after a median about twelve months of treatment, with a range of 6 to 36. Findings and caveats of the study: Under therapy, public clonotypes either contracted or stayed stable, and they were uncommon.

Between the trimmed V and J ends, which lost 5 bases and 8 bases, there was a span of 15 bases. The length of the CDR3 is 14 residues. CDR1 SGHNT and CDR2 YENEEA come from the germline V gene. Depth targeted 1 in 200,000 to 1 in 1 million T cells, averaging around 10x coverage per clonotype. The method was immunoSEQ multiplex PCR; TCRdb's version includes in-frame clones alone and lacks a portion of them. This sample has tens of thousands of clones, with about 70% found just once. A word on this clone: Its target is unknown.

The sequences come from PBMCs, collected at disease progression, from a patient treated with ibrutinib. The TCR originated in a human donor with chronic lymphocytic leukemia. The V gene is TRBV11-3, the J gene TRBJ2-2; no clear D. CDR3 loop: CASSPGPVVGELFF. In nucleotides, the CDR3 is TGTGCCAGCAGCCCCGGGCCGGTAGTGGGGGAGCTGTTTTTT.